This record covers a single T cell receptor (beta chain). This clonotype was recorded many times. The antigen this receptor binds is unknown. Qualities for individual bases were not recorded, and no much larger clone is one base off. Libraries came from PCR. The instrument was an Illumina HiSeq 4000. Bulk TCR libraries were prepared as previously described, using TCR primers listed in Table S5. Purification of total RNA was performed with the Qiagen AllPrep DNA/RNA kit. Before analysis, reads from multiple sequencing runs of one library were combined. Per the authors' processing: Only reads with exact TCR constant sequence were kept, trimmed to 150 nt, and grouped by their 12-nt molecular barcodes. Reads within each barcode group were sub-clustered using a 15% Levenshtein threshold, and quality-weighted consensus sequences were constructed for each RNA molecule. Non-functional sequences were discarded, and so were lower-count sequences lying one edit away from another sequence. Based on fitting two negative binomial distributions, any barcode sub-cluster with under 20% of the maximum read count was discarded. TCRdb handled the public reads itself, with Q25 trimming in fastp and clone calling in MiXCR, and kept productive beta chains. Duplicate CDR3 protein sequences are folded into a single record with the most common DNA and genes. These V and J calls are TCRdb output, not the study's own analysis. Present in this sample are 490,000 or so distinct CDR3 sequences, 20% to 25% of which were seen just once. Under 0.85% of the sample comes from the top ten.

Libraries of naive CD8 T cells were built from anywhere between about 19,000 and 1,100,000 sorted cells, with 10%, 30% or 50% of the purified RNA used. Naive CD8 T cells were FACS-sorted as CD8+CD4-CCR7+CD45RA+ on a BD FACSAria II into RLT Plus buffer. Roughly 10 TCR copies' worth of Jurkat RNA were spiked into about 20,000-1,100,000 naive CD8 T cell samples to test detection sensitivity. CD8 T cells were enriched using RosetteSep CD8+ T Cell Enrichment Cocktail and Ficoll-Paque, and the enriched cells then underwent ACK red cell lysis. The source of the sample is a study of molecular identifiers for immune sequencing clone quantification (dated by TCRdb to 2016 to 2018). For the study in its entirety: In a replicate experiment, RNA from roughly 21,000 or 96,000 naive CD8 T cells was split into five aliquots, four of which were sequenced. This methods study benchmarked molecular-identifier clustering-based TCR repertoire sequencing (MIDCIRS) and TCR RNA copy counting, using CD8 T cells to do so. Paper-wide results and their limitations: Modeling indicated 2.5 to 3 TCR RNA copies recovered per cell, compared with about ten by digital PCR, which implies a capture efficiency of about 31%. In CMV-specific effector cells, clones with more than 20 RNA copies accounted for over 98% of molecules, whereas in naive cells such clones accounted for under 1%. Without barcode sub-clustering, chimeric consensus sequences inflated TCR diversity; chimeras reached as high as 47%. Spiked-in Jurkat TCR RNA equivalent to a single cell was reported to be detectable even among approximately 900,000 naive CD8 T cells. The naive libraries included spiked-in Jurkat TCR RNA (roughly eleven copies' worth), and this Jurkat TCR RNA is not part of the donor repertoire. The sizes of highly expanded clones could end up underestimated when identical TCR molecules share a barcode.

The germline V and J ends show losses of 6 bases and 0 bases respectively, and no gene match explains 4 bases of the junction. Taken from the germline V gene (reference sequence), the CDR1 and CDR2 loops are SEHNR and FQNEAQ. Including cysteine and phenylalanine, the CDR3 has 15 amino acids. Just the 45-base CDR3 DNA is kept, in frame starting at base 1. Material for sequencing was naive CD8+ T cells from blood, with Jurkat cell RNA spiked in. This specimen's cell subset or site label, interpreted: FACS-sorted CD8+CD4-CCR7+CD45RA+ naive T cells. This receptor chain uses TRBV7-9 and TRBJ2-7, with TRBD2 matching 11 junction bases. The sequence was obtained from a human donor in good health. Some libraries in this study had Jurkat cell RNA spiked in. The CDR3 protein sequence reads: CASRPTSGGSYEQYF. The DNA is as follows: TGTGCCAGCAGACCTACTAGCGGGGGCTCCTACGAGCAGTACTTC.